Below, 12 T cell receptor beta chains from the same sample are listed, as sequenced in a study of T-cell reconstitution after alpha-beta-depleted transplantation in children. Unique molecular identifiers featured in how the TCRbeta library was prepared. MiXCR, run by TCRdb on the PCR reads, gives a single entry per CDR3 protein. This sample has more than 15,000 distinct CDR3 sequences; roughly 8% occur once, and the top ten carry approximately 34%. Source: PBMCs, mostly from graft donor cells, taken 60 days after TCRalphabeta/CD19-depleted stem cell transplant. These receptors were collected from a boy younger than two who had a stem cell transplant for Wiskott-Aldrich syndrome, so the T cells may come from the graft donor.

This clonotype was observed many times. V usage is TRBV20-1 and J usage is TRBJ2-7; D is perhaps TRBD2 (7 bases). Per germline, CDR1 DFQATT and CDR2 SNEGSKA (reference sequence). The length of the CDR3 is 12 residues. Trimming took 6 bases from V and 9 from J, leaving 18 bases between them. The CDR3 loop reads CSAIGGPGAQYF. The CDR3 bases are TGCAGTGCCATCGGGGGGCCCGGCGCGCAGTACTTC.

This clonotype was seen many times. The CDR3, as DNA: TGTGCCAGCAGTTTTCGGGGTGAGCAGTTCTTC. This encodes CASSFRGEQFF. The chain is built from TRBV12-3 or TRBV12-4 and TRBJ2-1, with TRBD2 as a possible D gene (5 bases). The CDR3 is 11 amino acids. V dropped 3 bases and J dropped 9 bases, with 6 bases sitting between them.

The table lists this clonotype with many counts. The chain carries TRBV11-2 and TRBJ1-1; D is ambiguous. The CDR3 extends over 15 amino acids. V lost 5 bases to trimming and J lost 6 bases, with 19 bases between them. The germline V gene encodes CDR1 SGHAT and CDR2 FQNNGV. In nucleotides, the CDR3 is TGTGCCAGCAGCCCCCGGGTCGCAGGTTCCTCTGAAGCTTTCTTT. It codes for CASSPRVAGSSEAFF.

This clonotype was found a few times. CDR3 DNA: TGCAGTGCTAGCTCAGGGGACTTCGGGGGCGAGCAGTACTTC. Translated: CSASSGDFGGEQYF. This sequence joins TRBV20-1 and TRBJ2-7; D is possibly TRBD1 or TRBD2 (6 bases each). Trimming left V 3 bases short and J 6 bases short, with 18 bases between. The CDR3 has 14 residues. Germline loops: CDR1 DFQATT, CDR2 SNEGSKA (reference sequence).

This clonotype was counted ten times or more. The genes are TRBV28 and TRBJ1-5; 10 nucleotides line up with TRBD1. The J segment lost 1 base and the V segment lost 8 bases, leaving 2 bases of the junction unmatched. In germline, CDR1 is MDHEN, CDR2 SYDVKM. This CDR3 comprises 14 residues. CDR3 residues: CASQTGGSNQPQHF. The CDR3 DNA follows: TGTGCCAGCCAGACAGGGGGCAGCAATCAGCCCCAGCATTTT. Full variable domain (remainder filled in from reference TRBV28 and TRBJ1-5): DVKVTQSSRYLVKRTGEKVFLECVQDMDHENMFWYRQDPGLGLRLIYFSYDVKMKEKGDIPEGYSVSREKKERFSLILESASTNQTSMYLCASQTGGSNQPQHFGDGTRLSIL.

Only a few counts were recorded for this clonotype. For the CDR3, the DNA is TGCAGCGCACAGATGCGCGGGTCACCCCTCCACTTT. Translation gives CSAQMRGSPLHF. The chain links TRBV20-1 to TRBJ1-6, with D uncertain. CDR3 length: 12 residues. CDR1 and CDR2 (germline): DFQATT, SNEGSKA (reference sequence).

The table lists this clonotype with a few counts. This chain links TRBV5-1 with TRBJ2-3; TRBD2 agrees at 10 bases. CDR3 size: 16 residues. V was pared by 7 bases and J by 4 bases, with 12 bases of the junction left unmatched. Germline V lookup: CDR1 SGHRS, CDR2 YFSETQ. Here the CDR3 reads CASAPSGRVASDTQYF. In DNA, the CDR3 is TGCGCCAGCGCCCCAAGCGGGAGGGTCGCCTCAGATACGCAGTATTTT.

Judged by abundance, this clonotype is medium-sized. The chain couples TRBV10-3 to TRBJ1-5; the D gene is possibly TRBD1 (6 bases). V lost 4 bases and J 4 bases, leaving 8 bases between the germline ends. The CDR3 consists of 13 residues. Germline lookup yields CDR1 ENHRY and CDR2 SYGVKD. The CDR3 here is CAISGGANQPQHF. DNA of the CDR3: TGTGCCATCAGTGGGGGGGCTAATCAGCCCCAGCATTTT.

This clonotype was seen ten or more times. This chain joins TRBV20-1 and TRBJ1-1; D is possibly TRBD1 (5 bases). This CDR3 has 14 residues. V lost 5 bases, J lost 5 bases, and 18 bases lay in between. Germline CDR1 and CDR2: DFQATT and SNEGSKA (reference sequence). In DNA, the CDR3 is TGCAGTGCTTCCCCGGACGGGTGGGGGACTGAAGCTTTCTTT. This codes for CSASPDGWGTEAFF.

This chain links TRBV28 with TRBJ2-5; unclear D gene. The CDR3 is 14 residues long. The V and J ends lost 4 bases and 2 bases respectively, with 11 bases between them. CDR1 is MDHEN and CDR2 is SYDVKM in the germline V gene. The CDR3 sequence: CASSYRNKQETQYF. CDR3 nucleotides: TGTGCCAGCAGTTACCGGAACAAGCAAGAGACCCAGTACTTC.

This clonotype was observed at least ten times. The J gene is TRBJ1-1, the V gene TRBV6-1; 10 bases align to TRBD1. The germline CDR1 and CDR2 sequences are MNHNS and SASEGT. The CDR3 has 14 amino acids. Trimming at V came to 6 bases and at J to 5 bases, leaving 6 bases not matched to a gene. The CDR3, as DNA: TGTGCCAGCAGGGGGGACAGGGGTAGAACTGAAGCTTTCTTT. Residues: CASRGDRGRTEAFF.

This clonotype was found many times. The genes are TRBV19 and TRBJ2-7, with D hard to call. V was pared by 6 bases and J by 5 bases, with 14 bases between. Germline V CDR1 and CDR2: LNHDA, SQIVND (reference sequence). The CDR3 runs 13 residues. The CDR3 here is CASSTHWGNEQYF. As DNA, the CDR3 is TGTGCCAGTAGCACTCATTGGGGAAACGAGCAGTACTTC.